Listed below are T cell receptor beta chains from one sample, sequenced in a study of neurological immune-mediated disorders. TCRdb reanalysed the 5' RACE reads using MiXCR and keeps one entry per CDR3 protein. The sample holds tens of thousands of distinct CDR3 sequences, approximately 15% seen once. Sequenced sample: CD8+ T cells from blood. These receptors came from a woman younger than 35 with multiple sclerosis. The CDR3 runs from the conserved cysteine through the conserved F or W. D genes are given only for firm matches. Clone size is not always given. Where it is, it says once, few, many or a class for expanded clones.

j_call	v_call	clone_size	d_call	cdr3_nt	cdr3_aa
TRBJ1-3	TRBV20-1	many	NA	TGCAGTGCTAGAGATCAGGGATCTCTGAGGAACACCATATATTTT	CSARDQGSLRNTIYF
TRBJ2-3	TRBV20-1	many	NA	TGCAGTGCTAGATCCTCGGGCAGGGCGGAAGATACGCAGTATTTT	CSARSSGRAEDTQYF
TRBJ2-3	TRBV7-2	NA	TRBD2	TGTGCCAGCAGCCTAGGACTAGCGGGATCGACAGATACGCAGTATTTT	CASSLGLAGSTDTQYF
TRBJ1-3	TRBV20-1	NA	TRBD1	TGCAGTGCTAGTTATCTGGACAGGAAAAGGCTCTCTGGAAACACCATATATTTT	CSASYLDRKRLSGNTIYF
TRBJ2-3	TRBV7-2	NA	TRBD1	TGTGCCAGCAGGGTAACAGGGGACAGAAAAGAACACAGCACAGATACGCAGTATTTT	CASRVTGDRKEHSTDTQYF
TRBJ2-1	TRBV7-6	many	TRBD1	TGTGCCAGCAGCCCAATGGAGACAGGGATCCGGGGTGAGCAGTTCTTC	CASSPMETGIRGEQFF
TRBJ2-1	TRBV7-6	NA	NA	TGTGCCAGCAGTATCTACGCCGCCTCCTACAATGAGCAGTTCTTC	CASSIYAASYNEQFF
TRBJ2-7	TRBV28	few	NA	TGTGCCAGCAAGTTTGGGGGGGGCGGCTACGAGCAGTACTTC	CASKFGGGGYEQYF
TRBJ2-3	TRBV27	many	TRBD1	TGTGCCAGCAGTTTCCTCGTGGACAGGCCCACAGATACGCAGTATTTT	CASSFLVDRPTDTQYF
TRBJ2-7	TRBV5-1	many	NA	TGCGCCAGCAGCTTTATAGGGAACTCCTACGAGCAGTACTTC	CASSFIGNSYEQYF
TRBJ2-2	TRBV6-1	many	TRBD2	TGTGCCAGCAGTGGGCCGGGGGGGGACACCGGGGAGCTGTTTTTT	CASSGPGGDTGELFF
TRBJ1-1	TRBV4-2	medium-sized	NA	TGTGCCAGCAGCCAAGGTACAGACAACACTGAAGCTTTCTTT	CASSQGTDNTEAFF
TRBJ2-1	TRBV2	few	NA	TGTGCCAGCAGCGCCCCCCCAACGAGCTCCTACAATGAGCAGTTCTTC	CASSAPPTSSYNEQFF
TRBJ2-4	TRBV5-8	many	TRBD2	TGTGCCAGCAGCTACACCGTTAGCGGGATGGAGAACTTC	CASSYTVSGMENF